Listed here are 7 T cell receptor beta chains from one sample, sequenced in a study of metastatic and nonmetastatic thyroid tumors. Each patient went into thyroid surgery without having received any treatment. TCRdb used MiXCR to call clones anew from the PCR reads. The data show roughly 25,000 clones, about 26% seen once. The sample was blood. These receptors all stem from a male donor with papillary thyroid cancer or a benign thyroid nodule (not recorded which). Some clones in this sample may be carry-over from other donors' samples.

This clone is judged medium-sized (0.01 to 0.1%). The V call is TRBV28, the J call TRBJ1-6; TRBD1 matches at 7 bases. This CDR3 contains 15 residues. Losses at the gene ends were 7 bases for V and 8 bases for J; bases not matched to a gene: 11. CDR1 MDHEN and CDR2 SYDVKM come from the germline V gene. The CDR3 loop is CASIASRGSDSPLHF. Written as DNA, the CDR3 is TGTGCCAGCATAGCCAGCAGGGGGTCAGATTCACCCCTCCACTTT.

The V and J genes are TRBV15 and TRBJ1-1; D is perhaps TRBD1 (6 bases). This CDR3 has 16 amino acids. CDR1 is LNHNV and CDR2 is YYDKDF in the germline V gene (reference sequence). Trimming shortened V by 0 bases and J by 5 bases, and 16 bases separated the two germline ends. CDR3 sequence: CATSRDGSGGLTEAFF. In DNA, the CDR3 is TGTGCCACCAGCAGAGATGGGTCTGGGGGCCTGACTGAAGCTTTCTTT.

This clone appeared once. At one boundary the junction diverges from the germline segment, which might be a read error. This sequence joins TRBV20-1 and TRBJ1-5; possible D gene TRBD1, 5 bases. Per germline, CDR1 DFQATT and CDR2 SNEGSKA (reference sequence). The CDR3 has 15 amino acids. CDR3 nucleotides: TGCAGTGCCACCTCGGCAGGGATAAGCAATAAGCCCCAGCATTTT. Protein: CSATSAGISNKPQHF.

This clone came up a few times. For the CDR3, the DNA is TGTGCCAGCATTCTTCAAGCGGGAGCTCCCTACGAGCAGTACTTC. Translation: CASILQAGAPYEQYF. The chain carries TRBV6-2 or TRBV6-3 and TRBJ2-7; 8 bases are shared with TRBD2. V gave up 7 bases and J gave up 2 bases; unmatched junction bases: 10. Germline CDR1 and CDR2: MNHEY and SVGEGT. The CDR3 covers 15 residues.

This clone has a handful of counts. V usage is TRBV10-3 and J usage is TRBJ1-1; D call uncertain. Germline CDR1 is ENHRY and CDR2 is SYGVKD. Trimming left V 7 bases short and J 1 base short, with 10 bases between. CDR3 length: 13 amino acids. The CDR3 DNA reads TGTGCCATCACTCCAGAGCCGAACACTGAAGCTTTCTTT. It codes for CAITPEPNTEAFF.

The table lists this clone with many counts. V usage is TRBV28 and J usage is TRBJ1-1, with a possible D match to TRBD1 (5 bases). This CDR3 has 14 amino acids. Trimming shortened V by 5 bases and J by 5 bases, and 15 bases separated the two germline ends. Germline loops: CDR1 MDHEN, CDR2 SYDVKM. The CDR3 bases are TGTGCCAGCAGTCCCGGGGGGGTAGAAACTGAAGCTTTCTTT. It is translated as CASSPGGVETEAFF.

This chain joins TRBV6-1 and TRBJ2-1; TRBD1 might be the D (5 bases). CDR3 length equals 14 residues. Germline V lookup: CDR1 MNHNS, CDR2 SASEGT. V was pared by 6 bases and J by 4 bases, with 13 bases between. In DNA form, the CDR3 reads TGTGCCAGCAGCCAGGGCGAAGTATACAATGAGCAGTTCTTC. Residues: CASSQGEVYNEQFF.